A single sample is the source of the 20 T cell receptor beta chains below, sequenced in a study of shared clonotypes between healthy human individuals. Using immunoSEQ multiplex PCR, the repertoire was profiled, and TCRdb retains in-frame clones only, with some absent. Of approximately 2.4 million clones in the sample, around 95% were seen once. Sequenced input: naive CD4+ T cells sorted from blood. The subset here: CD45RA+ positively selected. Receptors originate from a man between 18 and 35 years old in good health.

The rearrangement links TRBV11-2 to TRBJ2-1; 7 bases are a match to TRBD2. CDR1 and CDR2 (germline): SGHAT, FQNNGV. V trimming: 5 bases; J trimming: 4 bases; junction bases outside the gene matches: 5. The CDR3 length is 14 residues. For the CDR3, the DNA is TGTGCCAGCAGCCACGGACTAGAATACAATGAGCAGTTCTTC. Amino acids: CASSHGLEYNEQFF. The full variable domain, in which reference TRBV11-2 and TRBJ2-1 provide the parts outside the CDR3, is EAGVAQSPRYKIIEKRQSVAFWCNPISGHATLYWYQQILGQGPKLLIQFQNNGVVDDSQLPKDRFSAERLKGVDSTLKIQPAKLEDSAVYLCASSHGLEYNEQFFGPGTRLTVL.

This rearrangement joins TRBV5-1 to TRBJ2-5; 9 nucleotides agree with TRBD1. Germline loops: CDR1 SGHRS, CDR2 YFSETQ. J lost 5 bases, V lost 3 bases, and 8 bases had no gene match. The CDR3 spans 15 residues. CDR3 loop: CASSSNTGGGETQYF. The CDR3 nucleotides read TGCGCCAGCAGCTCAAACACAGGGGGCGGCGAGACCCAGTACTTC.

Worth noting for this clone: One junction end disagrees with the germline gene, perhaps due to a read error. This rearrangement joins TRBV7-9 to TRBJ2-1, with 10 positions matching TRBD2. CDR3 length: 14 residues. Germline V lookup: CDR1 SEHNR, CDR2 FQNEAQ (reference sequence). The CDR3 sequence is CASTLAGGDNEQFF. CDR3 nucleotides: TGTGCCAGCACCTTAGCGGGAGGTGACAATGAGCAGTTCTTC.

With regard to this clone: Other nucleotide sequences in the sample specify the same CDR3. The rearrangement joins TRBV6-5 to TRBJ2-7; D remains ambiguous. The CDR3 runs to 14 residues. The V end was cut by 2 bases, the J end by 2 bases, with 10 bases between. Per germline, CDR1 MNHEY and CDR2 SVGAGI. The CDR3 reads CASSYQPGPYEQYF. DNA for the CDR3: TGTGCCAGCAGTTACCAGCCCGGGCCCTACGAGCAGTACTTC.

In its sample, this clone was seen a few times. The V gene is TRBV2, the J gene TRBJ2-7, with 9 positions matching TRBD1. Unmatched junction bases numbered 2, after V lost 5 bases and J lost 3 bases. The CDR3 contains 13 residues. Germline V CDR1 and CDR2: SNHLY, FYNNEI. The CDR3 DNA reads TGTGCCAGCAGTCGGGACAGGGACTACGAGCAGTACTTC. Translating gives CASSRDRDYEQYF. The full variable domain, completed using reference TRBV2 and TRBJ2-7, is EPEVTQTPSHQVTQMGQEVILRCVPISNHLYFYWYRQILGQKVEFLVSFYNNEISEKSEIFDDQFSVERPDGSNFTLKIRSTKLEDSAMYFCASSRDRDYEQYFGPGTRLTVT.

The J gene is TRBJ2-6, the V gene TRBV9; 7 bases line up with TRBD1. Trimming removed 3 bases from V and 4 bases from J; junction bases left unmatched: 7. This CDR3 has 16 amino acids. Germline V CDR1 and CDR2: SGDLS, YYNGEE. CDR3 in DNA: TGTGCCAGCAGCGGGAAAACAGGGGCCGGGGCCAACGTCCTGACTTTC. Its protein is CASSGKTGAGANVLTF.

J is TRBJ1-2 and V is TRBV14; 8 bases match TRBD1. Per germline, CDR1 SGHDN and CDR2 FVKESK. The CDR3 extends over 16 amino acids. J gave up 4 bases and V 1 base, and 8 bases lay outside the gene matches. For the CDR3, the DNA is TGTGCCAGCAGCCAAGGTGGGGGACAGGCGACCTATGGCTACACCTTC. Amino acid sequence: CASSQGGGQATYGYTF.

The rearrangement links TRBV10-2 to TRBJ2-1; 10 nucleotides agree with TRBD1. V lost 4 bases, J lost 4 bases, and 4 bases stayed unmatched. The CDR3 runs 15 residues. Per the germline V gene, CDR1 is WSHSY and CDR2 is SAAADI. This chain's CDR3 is CASSGWDRGYNEQFF. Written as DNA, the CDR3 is TGCGCCAGCAGTGGGTGGGACAGGGGTTACAATGAGCAGTTCTTC.

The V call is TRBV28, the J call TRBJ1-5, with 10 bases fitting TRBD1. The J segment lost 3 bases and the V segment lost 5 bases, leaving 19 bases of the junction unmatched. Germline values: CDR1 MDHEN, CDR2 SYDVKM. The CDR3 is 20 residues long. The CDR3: CASSPIRQGAIIKDNQPQHF. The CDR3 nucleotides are TGTGCCAGCAGTCCGATTAGACAGGGGGCGATAATTAAAGACAATCAGCCCCAGCATTTT.

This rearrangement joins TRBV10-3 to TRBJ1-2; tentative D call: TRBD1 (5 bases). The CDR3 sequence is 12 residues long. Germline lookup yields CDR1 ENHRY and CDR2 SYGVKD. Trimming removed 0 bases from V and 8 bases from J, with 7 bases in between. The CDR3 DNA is TGTGCCATCAGTGAGTCCAGGGCCGGCTACACCTTC. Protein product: CAISESRAGYTF.

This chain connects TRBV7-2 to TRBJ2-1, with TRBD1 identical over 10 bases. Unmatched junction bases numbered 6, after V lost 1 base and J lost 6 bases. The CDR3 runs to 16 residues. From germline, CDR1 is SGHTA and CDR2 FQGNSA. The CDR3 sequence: CASSLGPGQGSNEQFF. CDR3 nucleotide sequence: TGTGCCAGCAGCTTAGGCCCGGGACAGGGGTCCAATGAGCAGTTCTTC.

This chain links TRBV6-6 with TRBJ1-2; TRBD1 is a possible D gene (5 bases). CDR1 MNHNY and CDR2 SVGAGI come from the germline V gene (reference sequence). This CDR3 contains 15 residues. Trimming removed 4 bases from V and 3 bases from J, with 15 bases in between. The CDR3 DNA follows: TGTGCCAGCAGTTCGGGACTCGCGTGGGACTATGGCTACACCTTC. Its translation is CASSSGLAWDYGYTF.

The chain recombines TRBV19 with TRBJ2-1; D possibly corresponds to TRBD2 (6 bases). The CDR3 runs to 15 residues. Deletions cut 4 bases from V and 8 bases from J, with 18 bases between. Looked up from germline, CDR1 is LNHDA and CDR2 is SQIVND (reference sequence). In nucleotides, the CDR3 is TGTGCCAGTAGTACGAGGAGGGCAGGAAGCGATGAGCAGTTCTTC. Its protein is CASSTRRAGSDEQFF. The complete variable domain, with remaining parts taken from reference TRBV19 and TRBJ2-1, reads DGGITQSPKYLFRKEGQNVTLSCEQNLNHDAMYWYRQDPGQGLRLIYYSQIVNDFQKGDIAEGYSVSREKKESFPLTVTSAQKNPTAFYLCASSTRRAGSDEQFFGPGTRLTVL.

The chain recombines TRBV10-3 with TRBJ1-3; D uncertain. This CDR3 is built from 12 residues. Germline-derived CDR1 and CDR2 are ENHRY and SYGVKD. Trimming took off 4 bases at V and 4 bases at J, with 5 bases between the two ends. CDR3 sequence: CAISVTGNTIYF. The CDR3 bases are TGTGCCATCAGTGTCACAGGAAACACCATATATTTT.

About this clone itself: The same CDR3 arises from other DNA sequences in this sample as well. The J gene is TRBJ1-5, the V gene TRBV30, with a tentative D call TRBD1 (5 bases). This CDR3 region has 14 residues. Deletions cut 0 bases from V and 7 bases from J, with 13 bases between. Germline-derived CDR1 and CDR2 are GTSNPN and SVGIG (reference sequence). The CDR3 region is CAWSVRRGGQPQHF. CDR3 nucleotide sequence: TGTGCCTGGAGTGTACGTAGGGGAGGCCAGCCCCAGCATTTT.

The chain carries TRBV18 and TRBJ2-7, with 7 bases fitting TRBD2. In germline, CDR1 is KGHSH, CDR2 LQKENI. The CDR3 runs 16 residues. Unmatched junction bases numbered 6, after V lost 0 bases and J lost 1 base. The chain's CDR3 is CASSPPGSSGSYEQYF. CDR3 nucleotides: TGTGCCAGCTCACCACCGGGGTCTAGCGGTTCCTACGAGCAGTACTTC.

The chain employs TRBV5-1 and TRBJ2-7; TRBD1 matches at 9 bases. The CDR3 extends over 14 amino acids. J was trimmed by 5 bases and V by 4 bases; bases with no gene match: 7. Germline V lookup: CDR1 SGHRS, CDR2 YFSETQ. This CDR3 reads CASSRSRDRDEQYF. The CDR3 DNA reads TGCGCCAGCAGCCGGTCCCGGGACAGGGACGAGCAGTACTTC.

For the CDR3, the DNA is TGCGCCAGCAGCAGGGGGGAGGTTGGTGAAGCTTTCTTT. Encoded protein: CASSRGEVGEAFF. This sequence joins TRBV5-1 and TRBJ1-1, with D perhaps matching TRBD1 (6 bases). Germline V gives CDR1 SGHRS, CDR2 YFSETQ. The length of the CDR3 is 13 residues. V dropped 4 bases and J dropped 7 bases, with 14 bases sitting between them.

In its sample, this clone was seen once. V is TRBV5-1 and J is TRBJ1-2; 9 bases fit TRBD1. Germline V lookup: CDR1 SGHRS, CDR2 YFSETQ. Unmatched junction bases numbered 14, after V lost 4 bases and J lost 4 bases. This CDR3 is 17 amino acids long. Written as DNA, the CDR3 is TGCGCCAGCAGCAGTACAGGGGGCCTTGGGTCTCTCTATGGCTACACCTTC. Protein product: CASSSTGGLGSLYGYTF.

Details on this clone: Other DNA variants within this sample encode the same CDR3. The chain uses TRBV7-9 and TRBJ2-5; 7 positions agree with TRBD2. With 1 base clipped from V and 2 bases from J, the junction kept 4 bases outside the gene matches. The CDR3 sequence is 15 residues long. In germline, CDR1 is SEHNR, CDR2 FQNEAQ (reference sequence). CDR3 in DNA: TGTGCCAGCAGCTTAGTTGGTAGCGGGCAAGAGACCCAGTACTTC. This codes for CASSLVGSGQETQYF.